This T cell receptor (beta chain) was captured in a study of metastatic and nonmetastatic thyroid tumors. Study-wide background: Across peripheral blood and tumor or nodule tissue samples taken from malignant and benign thyroid patients, the repertoires were compared with one another.

In the study's own analysis: Construction of a distant-metastasis classifier for papillary thyroid cancer relied on CDR3 differences across clinicopathological groups. TCRdb re-clonotyped the PCR reads through MiXCR. The V and J calls shown here were made by TCRdb, not taken from the authors' results. The data contain fewer than 70,000 clones, 25% to 35% of them singletons. Thyroid surgery was preceded by no treatment in any patient. Points from the study as a whole: Malignant thyroid tumors reportedly had TCR beta diversity that was significantly higher than in benign nodules, in blood and tumor.

Worth noting for this clone: What it binds is unknown.

Germline loops: CDR1 MNHNS, CDR2 SASEGT. V was cut by 6 bases and J by 0 bases, with 5 bases left in between. The CDR3 extends over 13 amino acids. Sequenced material: blood. V and J are TRBV6-1 and TRBJ2-2; D gene ambiguous. The receptor's source is a female donor with papillary thyroid cancer or a benign thyroid nodule (not recorded which). Some clones in this sample may be carry-over from other donors' samples. In DNA form, the CDR3 reads TGTGCCAGCAGAAAAGCGAACACCGGGGAGCTGTTTTTT. Encoded protein: CASRKANTGELFF.